A single sample is the source of the 13 T cell receptor beta chains below, sequenced in a study of a mutant IDH1 vaccine in newly diagnosed glioma. Libraries were prepared by immunoSEQ multiplex PCR; TCRdb keeps only in-frame clonotypes and omits some of them. The sample includes tens of thousands of clones, approximately 81% of them seen just once. Time point meaning: week 35, safety follow-up. Alongside topical imiquimod, each dose of vaccine comprised 300 ug of mutant IDH1 20-mer peptide. What these receptors recognize is not known. This specimen consisted of PBMCs, obtained from a glioma patient whose treatment included an IDH1 peptide vaccine. Every receptor here comes from a man aged 30 to 45 with glioma.

This clone has a single count. V usage is TRBV4-1 and J usage is TRBJ1-4; D is undetermined. This CDR3 has 13 amino acids. The V gene's germline CDR1 is MGHRA and CDR2 YSYEKL. V was pared by 4 bases and J by 7 bases, with 10 bases between. The CDR3 nucleotides read TGCGCCAGCAGCCCCTTAATCTCTGAAAAACTGTTTTTT. Translated: CASSPLISEKLFF.

The chain carries TRBV7-9 and TRBJ2-7; TRBD2 matches at 7 bases. The V gene's germline CDR1 is SEHNR and CDR2 FQNEAQ (reference sequence). Trimming at V came to 5 bases and at J to 6 bases, leaving 7 bases not matched to a gene. The CDR3 has 13 residues. CDR3 protein: CASSPPREVEQYF. The CDR3 DNA reads TGTGCCAGCAGCCCACCTCGGGAGGTCGAGCAGTACTTC.

By share of the sample, this clone is medium-sized (0.01 to 0.1%). The rearrangement joins TRBV29-1 to TRBJ1-1; D is perhaps TRBD1 (5 bases). Germline V gene lookup returns CDR1 SQVTM and CDR2 ANQGSEA. V was pared by 4 bases and J by 3 bases, with 18 bases between. The CDR3 has 15 residues. DNA of the CDR3: TGCAGCGTTGGTGACCGGGGGACGTTAGACACTGAAGCTTTCTTT. It is translated as CSVGDRGTLDTEAFF.

A remark on this clone: Sequence at one end of the junction differs from germline and may be a read error. The rearrangement uses TRBV6-5 and TRBJ2-4; TRBD1 aligns across 8 bases. The CDR3 loop spans 12 amino acids. Germline-derived CDR1 and CDR2 are MNHEY and SVGAGI. The chain's CDR3 is CASSRDRSVLNF. In DNA form, the CDR3 reads TGTGCCAGCAGTAGGGACAGGTCCGTTTTGAACTTC.

The genes are TRBV2 and TRBJ2-3, with D unresolved. The CDR3 length is 14 residues. Germline CDR1 is SNHLY and CDR2 is FYNNEI. With 6 bases removed from V and 4 bases from J, the gap between germline ends came to 14 bases. CDR3 in amino acids: CASRETPAPDTQYF. CDR3 coding DNA: TGTGCCAGCAGAGAAACTCCGGCCCCAGATACGCAGTATTTT.

This clone was observed a single time. V usage is TRBV30 and J usage is TRBJ2-5; TRBD1 agrees at 9 bases. The DNA end is a closer match to TRBJ2-7, so the J assignment may be wrong. The germline V gene has CDR1 GTSNPN and CDR2 SVGIG (reference sequence). The CDR3 length is 14 residues. The CDR3: CAWSLRTGAYEQYF. The CDR3 DNA follows: TGTGCCTGGAGCCTCAGGACAGGGGCCTACGAGCAGTACTTC.

This chain connects TRBV5-1 to TRBJ2-2, with TRBD1 matching 9 bases. Germline CDR1 reads SGHRS; CDR2 reads YFSETQ. The CDR3 consists of 16 residues. J lost 4 bases, V lost 4 bases, and 8 bases had no gene match. CDR3 nucleotide sequence: TGCGCCAGCAGCATACAGGGGGCGCGTGGCACCGGGGAGCTGTTTTTT. Residues: CASSIQGARGTGELFF.

This chain links TRBV19 with TRBJ1-4; a possible D gene is TRBD1 (6 bases). The germline V gene has CDR1 LNHDA and CDR2 SQIVND (reference sequence). This CDR3 spans 16 amino acids. V lost 5 bases and J 3 bases, leaving 16 bases between the germline ends. For the CDR3, the DNA is TGTGCCAGTAGTCCCAGGGACATCCGAGCTAATGAAAAACTGTTTTTT. Translation: CASSPRDIRANEKLFF.

This chain joins TRBV9 and TRBJ1-3, with D unresolved. This CDR3 is 13 amino acids long. Germline V CDR1 and CDR2: SGDLS, YYNGEE. V was trimmed by 0 bases and J by 4 bases, leaving 5 bases between them. The CDR3 nucleotides are TGTGCCAGCAGCGTAGATACGGGAAACACCATATATTTT. It translates to CASSVDTGNTIYF.

This chain links TRBV6-1 with TRBJ1-2; D is perhaps TRBD1 (6 bases). The germline V gene has CDR1 MNHNS and CDR2 SASEGT. The V end lost 7 bases, the J end lost 7 bases, and 19 bases lay between the germline ends. The CDR3 sequence is 14 residues long. Here the CDR3 DNA reads TGTGCCAGCATCGATAACAGGGTGCGGGGTGGCTACACCTTC. It translates to CASIDNRVRGGYTF.

The chain couples TRBV6-5 to TRBJ1-5; 10 bases are shared with TRBD1. This CDR3 has 15 amino acids. Germline trimming cut 6 bases from V and 5 bases from J; bases unmatched to any gene: 7. Germline V CDR1 and CDR2: MNHEY, SVGAGI. The CDR3 spells CASSSDRGLDQPQHF. Written as DNA, the CDR3 is TGTGCCAGCAGCTCCGACAGGGGGCTCGATCAGCCCCAGCATTTT.

The genes are TRBV11-2 and TRBJ1-1; 7 nucleotides match TRBD1. Germline V gene data show CDR1 as SGHAT and CDR2 as FQNNGV. The CDR3 totals 16 residues. The ends lost 8 bases at V and 4 bases at J; junction bases unmatched: 16. CDR3 in amino acids: CASRWDRFGMSTEAFF. The CDR3 nucleotides are TGTGCCAGCCGCTGGGACAGATTTGGGATGAGCACTGAAGCTTTCTTT. Filled out from reference TRBV11-2 and TRBJ1-1, the complete variable domain reads EAGVAQSPRYKIIEKRQSVAFWCNPISGHATLYWYQQILGQGPKLLIQFQNNGVVDDSQLPKDRFSAERLKGVDSTLKIQPAKLEDSAVYLCASRWDRFGMSTEAFFGQGTRLTVV.

The CDR3 sequence: CASKLIGQGKRYTF. The CDR3, as DNA: TGTGCCAGCAAGCTTATAGGGCAGGGGAAGCGCTACACCTTC. The V call is TRBV28, the J call TRBJ1-2, with a weak D call TRBD1 (6 bases). Germline CDR1 is MDHEN and CDR2 is SYDVKM. This CDR3 has 14 amino acids. V was shortened by 7 bases and J by 9 bases, with 21 bases between the two germline ends.